The sample holds many counts of the clone carrying this TCR beta chain. Researchers attached unique molecular identifiers to individual cDNA molecules. In TCRdb, the 5' RACE reads were re-called with MiXCR into one record per CDR3 protein. Seen here are some 98,000 distinct CDR3 sequences, approximately 9.9% observed once, and the top ten hold 4% to 5.5%. V lost 0 bases, J lost 9 bases, and 12 bases stayed unmatched. Germline-derived CDR1 and CDR2 are MRHNA and SNTAGT. The CDR3 spans 17 residues. These data originate in a study of early T cells in non-severe SARS-CoV-2 infection. The chain links TRBV6-4 to TRBJ2-1, with 9 positions matching TRBD2. Sequenced input: whole blood. The TCR sequence derives from an adult who was a healthcare worker with PCR-confirmed SARS-CoV-2 infection or an uninfected control (not recorded which). Here the CDR3 reads CASSDSNLASGMSEQFF. The CDR3 DNA reads as TGTGCCAGCAGTGACTCGAATTTAGCTAGCGGGATGAGTGAGCAGTTCTTC.